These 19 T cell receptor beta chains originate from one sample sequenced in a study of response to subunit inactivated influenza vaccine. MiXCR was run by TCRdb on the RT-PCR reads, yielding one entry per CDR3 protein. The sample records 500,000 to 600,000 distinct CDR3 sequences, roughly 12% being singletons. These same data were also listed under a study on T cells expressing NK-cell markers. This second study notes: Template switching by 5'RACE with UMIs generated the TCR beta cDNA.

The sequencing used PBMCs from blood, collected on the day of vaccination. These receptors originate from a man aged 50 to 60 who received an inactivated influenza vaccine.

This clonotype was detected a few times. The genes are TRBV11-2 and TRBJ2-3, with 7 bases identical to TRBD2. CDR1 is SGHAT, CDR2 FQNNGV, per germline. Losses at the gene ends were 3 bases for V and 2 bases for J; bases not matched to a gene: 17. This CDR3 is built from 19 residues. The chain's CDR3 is CASSFLSSGGVWDTDTQYF. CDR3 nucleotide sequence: TGTGCCAGCAGCTTTCTATCTAGCGGAGGAGTTTGGGACACAGATACGCAGTATTTT.

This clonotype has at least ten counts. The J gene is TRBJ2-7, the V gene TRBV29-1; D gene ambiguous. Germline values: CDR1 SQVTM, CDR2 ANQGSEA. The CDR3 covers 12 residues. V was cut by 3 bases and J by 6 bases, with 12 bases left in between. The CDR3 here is CSVERTPGEQYF. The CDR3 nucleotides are TGCAGCGTTGAGAGAACACCGGGCGAGCAGTACTTC.

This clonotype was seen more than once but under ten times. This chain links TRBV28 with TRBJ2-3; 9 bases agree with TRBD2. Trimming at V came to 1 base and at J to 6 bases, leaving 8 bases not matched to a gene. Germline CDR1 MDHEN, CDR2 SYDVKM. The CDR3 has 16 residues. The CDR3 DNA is TGTGCCAGCAGTTTATTGAGTAGCGGGGGTGTCGATACGCAGTATTTT. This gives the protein CASSLLSSGGVDTQYF.

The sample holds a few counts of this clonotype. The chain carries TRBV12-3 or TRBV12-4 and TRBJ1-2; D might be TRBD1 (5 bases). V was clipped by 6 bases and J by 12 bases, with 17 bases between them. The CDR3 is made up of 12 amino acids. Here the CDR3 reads CASSLQGGDNTF. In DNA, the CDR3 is TGTGCCAGCAGCCTCCAGGGAGGGGATAACACCTTC.

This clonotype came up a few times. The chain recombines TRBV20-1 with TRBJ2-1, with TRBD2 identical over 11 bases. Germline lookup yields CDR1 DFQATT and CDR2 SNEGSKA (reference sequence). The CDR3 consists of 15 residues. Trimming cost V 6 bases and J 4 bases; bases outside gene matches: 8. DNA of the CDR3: TGCAGTGCCAACCCTGGGACTAGCGGATACAATGAGCAGTTCTTC. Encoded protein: CSANPGTSGYNEQFF.

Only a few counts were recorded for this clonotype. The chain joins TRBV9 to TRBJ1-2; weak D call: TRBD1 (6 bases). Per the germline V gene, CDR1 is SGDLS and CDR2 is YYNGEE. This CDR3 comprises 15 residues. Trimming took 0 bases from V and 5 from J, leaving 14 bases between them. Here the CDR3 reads CASSVESRGPYGYTF. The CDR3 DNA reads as TGTGCCAGCAGCGTAGAGTCCAGGGGCCCTTATGGCTACACCTTC.

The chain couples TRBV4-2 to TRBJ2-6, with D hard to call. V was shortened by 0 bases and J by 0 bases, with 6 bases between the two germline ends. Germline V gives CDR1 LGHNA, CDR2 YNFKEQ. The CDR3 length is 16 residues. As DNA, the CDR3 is TGTGCCAGCAGCCAAGATTTCAACTCTGGGGCCAACGTCCTGACTTTC. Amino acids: CASSQDFNSGANVLTF.

The CDR3 reads CASSSLTGRETQYF. DNA of the CDR3: TGCGCCAGCAGCTCACTAACAGGGAGAGAGACCCAGTACTTC. This chain connects TRBV5-1 to TRBJ2-5, with D possibly TRBD1 on 6 matching bases. Deletions cut 3 bases from V and 4 bases from J, with 13 bases between. This CDR3 has 14 residues. Germline V gives CDR1 SGHRS, CDR2 YFSETQ.

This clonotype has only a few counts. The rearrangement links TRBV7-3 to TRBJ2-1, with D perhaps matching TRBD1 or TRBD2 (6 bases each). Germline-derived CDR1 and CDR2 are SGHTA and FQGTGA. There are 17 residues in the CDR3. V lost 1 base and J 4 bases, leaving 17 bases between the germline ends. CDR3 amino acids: CASSLNPGAGRYNEQFF. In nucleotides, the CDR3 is TGTGCCAGCAGCTTAAATCCGGGGGCGGGAAGGTACAATGAGCAGTTCTTC.

In DNA, the CDR3 is TGTGCCAGCAGTGAAGCGGTCAGGGGGCGGGGTGAAGCTTTCTTT. Its protein is CASSEAVRGRGEAFF. The V gene is TRBV6-1, the J gene TRBJ1-1; 8 bases line up with TRBD1. Germline CDR1 MNHNS, CDR2 SASEGT. The CDR3 contains 15 residues. Trimming cost V 0 bases and J 7 bases; bases outside gene matches: 7.

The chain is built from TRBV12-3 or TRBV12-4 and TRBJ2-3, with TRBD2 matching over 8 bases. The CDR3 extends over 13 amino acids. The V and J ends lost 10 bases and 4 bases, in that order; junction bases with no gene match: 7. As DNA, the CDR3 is TGTGCCACGCTCCGGGGGGGAGCAGATACGCAGTATTTT. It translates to CATLRGGADTQYF.

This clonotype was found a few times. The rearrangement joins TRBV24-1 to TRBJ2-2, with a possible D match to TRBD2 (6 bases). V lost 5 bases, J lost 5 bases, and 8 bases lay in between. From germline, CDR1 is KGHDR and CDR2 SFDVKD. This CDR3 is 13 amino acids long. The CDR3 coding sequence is TGTGCCACCAGTGTGGAGGGGACCGGGGAGCTGTTTTTT. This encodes CATSVEGTGELFF.

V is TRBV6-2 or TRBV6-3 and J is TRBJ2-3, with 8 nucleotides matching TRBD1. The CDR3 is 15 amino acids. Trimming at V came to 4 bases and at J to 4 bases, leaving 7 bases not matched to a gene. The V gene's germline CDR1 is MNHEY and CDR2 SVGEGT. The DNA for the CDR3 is TGTGCCAGCAGTTCCGACAGGGGATGGTCAGATACGCAGTATTTT. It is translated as CASSSDRGWSDTQYF.

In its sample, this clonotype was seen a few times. The chain's CDR3 is CSAGLAANNEQFF. CDR3 nucleotide sequence: TGCAGTGCCGGACTAGCGGCTAACAATGAGCAGTTCTTC. The chain has TRBV20-1 and TRBJ2-1; the match to TRBD2 covers 10 bases. CDR1 is DFQATT and CDR2 is SNEGSKA in the germline V gene (reference sequence). The CDR3 spans 13 residues. The V segment lost 6 bases and the J segment 5 bases; nucleotides outside the gene matches: 4.

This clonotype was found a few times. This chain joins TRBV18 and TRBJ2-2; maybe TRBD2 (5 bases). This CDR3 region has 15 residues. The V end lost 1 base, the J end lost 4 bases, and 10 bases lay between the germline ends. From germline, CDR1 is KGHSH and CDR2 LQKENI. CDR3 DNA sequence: TGTGCCAGCTCACCACTTGTAGCGACCACCGGGGAGCTGTTTTTT. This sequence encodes CASSPLVATTGELFF.

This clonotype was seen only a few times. The CDR3 here is CSAILDTQYF. CDR3 bases: TGCAGTGCGATACTGGATACGCAGTATTTT. The genes are TRBV20-1 and TRBJ2-3; D gene ambiguous. There are 10 residues in the CDR3. V was clipped by 6 bases and J by 6 bases, with 7 bases between them. Germline V CDR1 and CDR2: DFQATT, SNEGSKA (reference sequence).

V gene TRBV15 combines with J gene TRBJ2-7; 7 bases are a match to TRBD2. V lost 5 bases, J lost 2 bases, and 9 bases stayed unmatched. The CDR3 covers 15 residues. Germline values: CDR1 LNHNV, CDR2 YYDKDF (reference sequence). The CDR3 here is CATSPGEAGPYEQYF. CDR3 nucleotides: TGTGCCACCAGCCCCGGGGAAGCGGGGCCCTACGAGCAGTACTTC.

The CDR3 reads CAISAVTESGTQYF. The CDR3 nucleotides read TGTGCCATCAGTGCTGTGACAGAGTCGGGGACCCAGTACTTC. This sequence joins TRBV10-3 and TRBJ2-5; D may be TRBD1 (5 bases). Germline CDR1 is ENHRY and CDR2 is SYGVKD. CDR3 length: 14 residues. The V and J ends lost 4 bases and 7 bases respectively, with 16 bases between them.

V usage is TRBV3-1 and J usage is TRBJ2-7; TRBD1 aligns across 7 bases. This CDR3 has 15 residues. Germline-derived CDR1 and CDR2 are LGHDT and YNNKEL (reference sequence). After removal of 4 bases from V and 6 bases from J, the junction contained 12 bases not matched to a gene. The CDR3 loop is CASSRRDSVYIEQYF. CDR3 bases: TGTGCCAGCAGCCGCCGGGACAGCGTCTACATCGAGCAGTACTTC.